Following are 18 T cell receptor beta chains from one sample sequenced in a study of blood T cell repertoires in COVID-19. Assay: immunoSEQ multiplex PCR; the TCRdb copy retains only in-frame clones and omits some. The sample holds about 260,000 clones, about 87% seen once. The sequenced sample consisted of peripheral blood. The receptors stem from an older woman with COVID-19, enrolled during active disease.

The chain combines TRBV28 with TRBJ1-2; 9 bases map to TRBD1. This CDR3 comprises 14 residues. Germline V gene sequence: CDR1 MDHEN, CDR2 SYDVKM. The junction had 5 bases not matched to a gene; V was cut back by 6 bases and J by 3 bases. CDR3 coding DNA: TGTGCCAGCAGGGGACAGGGCGTGGACTATGGCTACACCTTC. It codes for CASRGQGVDYGYTF.

The chain uses TRBV28 and TRBJ1-5; the D gene is possibly TRBD1 (6 bases). V dropped 9 bases and J dropped 7 bases, with 19 bases sitting between them. CDR1 and CDR2 from the germline V gene are MDHEN and SYDVKM. CDR3 length: 14 residues. CDR3 region: CASTPRGYVQPQHF. The CDR3 region has the DNA TGTGCCAGTACTCCCAGGGGCTATGTACAGCCCCAGCATTTT.

This clone was detected once. The chain combines TRBV6-5 with TRBJ2-7; 13 bases are shared with TRBD2. Germline trimming cut 6 bases from V and 7 bases from J; bases unmatched to any gene: 6. There are 14 residues in the CDR3. The germline V gene has CDR1 MNHEY and CDR2 SVGAGI. Here the CDR3 reads CASRTSGRRGEQYF. The CDR3 DNA sequence: TGTGCCAGCAGGACTAGCGGGAGGAGAGGTGAGCAGTACTTC.

This rearrangement joins TRBV28 to TRBJ1-5; TRBD1 aligns across 9 bases. Trimming at V came to 3 bases and at J to 5 bases, leaving 2 bases not matched to a gene. This CDR3 contains 14 residues. Looked up from germline, CDR1 is MDHEN and CDR2 is SYDVKM. The CDR3: CASSFDRGDQPQHF. For the CDR3, the DNA is TGTGCCAGCAGTTTCGACAGGGGGGATCAGCCCCAGCATTTT.

The chain is built from TRBV6-4 and TRBJ1-1; 8 nucleotides line up with TRBD1. CDR1 is MRHNA, CDR2 SNTAGT, per germline. The CDR3 has 15 amino acids. V lost 4 bases to trimming and J lost 2 bases; unmatched junction nucleotides: 6. The DNA for the CDR3 is TGTGCCAGCAGTGTCAGGGGGCCGATCAACACTGAAGCTTTCTTT. Translated: CASSVRGPINTEAFF.

The chain couples TRBV2 to TRBJ2-5; TRBD2 is a possible D gene (5 bases). Germline CDR1 reads SNHLY; CDR2 reads FYNNEI. The CDR3 is 13 residues long. The V end lost 4 bases, the J end lost 5 bases, and 11 bases lay between the germline ends. CDR3 nucleotide sequence: TGTGCCAGCAGTGTATCCGGGATGGAGACCCAGTACTTC. Translation: CASSVSGMETQYF.

The CDR3 reads CSVEPREGRTDTQYF. The CDR3 DNA sequence: TGCAGCGTTGAGCCCCGGGAGGGCCGCACAGATACGCAGTATTTT. J is TRBJ2-3 and V is TRBV29-1; the match to TRBD2 covers 8 bases. J gave up 1 base and V 3 bases, and 6 bases lay outside the gene matches. CDR3 size: 15 residues. Germline lookup yields CDR1 SQVTM and CDR2 ANQGSEA.

The table lists this clone with a count of one. The chain couples TRBV7-9 to TRBJ2-3; D may be TRBD2 (5 bases). V was cut by 5 bases and J by 2 bases, with 14 bases left in between. CDR3 length equals 15 residues. The germline gives CDR1 SEHNR, CDR2 FQNEAQ (reference sequence). The CDR3 region has the DNA TGTGCCAGCAGCCTCAGCGGACCCCCCACAGATACGCAGTATTTT. Its translation: CASSLSGPPTDTQYF.

The CDR3 nucleotides read TGTGCCAGCAGCTTAGCGGGAGGGCCCTCCTACGAGCAGTACTTC. Translation: CASSLAGGPSYEQYF. The chain is built from TRBV7-8 and TRBJ2-7; 7 bases fit TRBD2. Per the germline V gene, CDR1 is SGHVS and CDR2 is FQNEAQ. This CDR3 region has 15 residues. Unmatched junction bases numbered 2, after V lost 0 bases and J lost 0 bases.

This chain uses TRBV10-2 with TRBJ1-5, with D hard to call. The germline gives CDR1 WSHSY, CDR2 SAAADI. The V end was cut by 0 bases, the J end by 1 base, with 7 bases between. The CDR3 consists of 15 residues. The CDR3 sequence: CASSESGVSNQPQHF. The CDR3 DNA is TGCGCCAGCAGTGAGTCGGGAGTAAGCAATCAGCCCCAGCATTTT.

The V call is TRBV3-1 (or the pseudogene TRBV3-2), the J call TRBJ2-1, with 10 bases that match TRBD2. Germline V gene lookup returns CDR1 LGHDT and CDR2 YNNKEL (reference sequence). CDR3 length: 16 amino acids. The J segment lost 4 bases and the V segment lost 2 bases, leaving 5 bases of the junction unmatched. CDR3 region: CASSQKREGPYNEQFF. The DNA for the CDR3 is TGTGCCAGCAGCCAAAAGCGGGAGGGCCCATACAATGAGCAGTTCTTC.

This chain joins TRBV28 and TRBJ1-5; 9 nucleotides align to TRBD1. Germline V gives CDR1 MDHEN, CDR2 SYDVKM. The CDR3 is made up of 15 amino acids. V lost 6 bases and J lost 0; bases outside the gene matches: 3. CDR3 sequence: CASRGQGYSNQPQHF. The CDR3, as DNA: TGTGCCAGCAGAGGACAGGGGTATAGCAATCAGCCCCAGCATTTT.

The J gene is TRBJ2-3, the V gene TRBV7-8; D remains ambiguous. The CDR3 runs to 12 residues. V was cut by 5 bases and J by 2 bases, with 5 bases left in between. CDR1 SGHVS and CDR2 FQNEAQ come from the germline V gene. The CDR3 sequence is CASSPNTDTQYF. Written as DNA, the CDR3 is TGTGCCAGCAGCCCTAACACAGATACGCAGTATTTT.

This chain links TRBV24-1 with TRBJ1-2, with D unresolved. The CDR3 covers 12 residues. Per germline, CDR1 KGHDR and CDR2 SFDVKD. Trimming removed 6 bases from V and 3 bases from J, with 7 bases in between. CDR3 in DNA: TGTGCCACCAGTCCCGGGGACTATGGCTACACCTTC. Translation gives CATSPGDYGYTF.

The chain links TRBV9 to TRBJ2-7; 8 nucleotides align to TRBD1. Germline CDR1 and CDR2: SGDLS and YYNGEE. Trimming cost V 4 bases and J 3 bases; bases outside gene matches: 6. There are 14 residues in the CDR3. CDR3 region: CASSSTGGFYEQYF. In DNA form, the CDR3 reads TGTGCCAGCAGCTCAACAGGGGGGTTCTACGAGCAGTACTTC.

This clone was counted a single time. The chain combines TRBV9 with TRBJ2-1, with 9 bases fitting TRBD2. The CDR3 sequence is 17 residues long. Per germline, CDR1 SGDLS and CDR2 YYNGEE. Trimming removed 1 base from V and 4 bases from J; junction bases left unmatched: 9. CDR3 DNA: TGTGCCAGCAGCGTATCCCCTACTAGCGGGTCTTACAATGAGCAGTTCTTC. Translation: CASSVSPTSGSYNEQFF. Looking up the rest from reference TRBV9 and TRBJ2-1 gives the full variable domain: DSGVTQTPKHLITATGQRVTLRCSPRSGDLSVYWYQQSLDQGLQFLIQYYNGEERAKGNILERFSAQQFPDLHSELNLSSLELGDSALYFCASSVSPTSGSYNEQFFGPGTRLTVL.

The chain uses TRBV27 and TRBJ1-4; D is unclear. V shed 6 bases and J shed 5 bases, with 13 bases lying between them. The germline V gene encodes CDR1 MNHEY and CDR2 SMNVEV (reference sequence). This CDR3 is 14 amino acids long. The CDR3 sequence: CASRPFFQNEKLFF. CDR3 sequence (DNA): TGTGCCAGCAGACCTTTCTTCCAGAATGAAAAACTGTTTTTT.

The rearrangement links TRBV6-5 to TRBJ1-6, with 9 bases that match TRBD1. The trim removed 6 bases at V and 8 bases at J, leaving 8 bases unmatched. This CDR3 spans 15 amino acids. Germline CDR1 reads MNHEY; CDR2 reads SVGAGI. The CDR3 DNA is TGTGCCAGCAGGGATGGGACAGGGAGTGATTCACCCCTCCACTTT. Translated: CASRDGTGSDSPLHF.